Below are 29 T cell receptor beta chains sequenced from a single sample in a study of post-analysis software for immune sequencing data. No antigen is known for these receptors. Prepared libraries of TCR beta cDNA carried unique molecular identifiers. TCRdb passed the PCR reads through MiXCR, listing each CDR3 protein once. The table shows 150,000 to 200,000 distinct CDR3 sequences, with 30% occurring only once. Overall study findings and caveats: Compared with controls, patients had more of about 5 TRBV segments, including TRBV5-6, TRBV5-1 and TRBV20-1.

The specimen was blood. Receptors originate from a girl under 18 with multiple sclerosis.

This clonotype was observed many times. This chain joins TRBV7-2 and TRBJ2-1, with a weak D call TRBD2 (7 bases). This CDR3 comprises 16 residues. From germline, CDR1 is SGHTA and CDR2 FQGNSA. V was clipped by 5 bases and J by 8 bases, with 22 bases between them. This chain's CDR3 is CASSLRDQGGDDEQFF. The CDR3 DNA follows: TGTGCCAGCAGCCTCCGGGACCAAGGGGGGGATGATGAGCAGTTCTTC.

V is TRBV27 and J is TRBJ1-2; D ambiguous. Trimming took off 8 bases at V and 4 bases at J, with 17 bases between the two ends. The germline V gene encodes CDR1 MNHEY and CDR2 SMNVEV (reference sequence). The CDR3 consists of 14 residues. The CDR3 DNA sequence: TGTGCCAGCTCCGAGAGGACTTTTCCCTATGGCTACACCTTC. Translated, it gives CASSERTFPYGYTF.

This sequence joins TRBV2 and TRBJ2-3; 11 nucleotides agree with TRBD2. This CDR3 has 15 amino acids. The germline gives CDR1 SNHLY, CDR2 FYNNEI. With 6 bases clipped from V and 5 bases from J, the junction kept 7 bases outside the gene matches. The CDR3 is CASRSSSGRIDTQYF. CDR3 DNA: TGTGCCAGCAGGAGTTCTAGCGGGAGGATAGATACGCAGTATTTT.

The chain combines TRBV14 with TRBJ1-4; no definite D call. CDR1 is SGHDN and CDR2 is FVKESK in the germline V gene. The V and J ends lost 1 base and 6 bases respectively, with 12 bases between them. This CDR3 has 15 residues. The CDR3 nucleotides read TGTGCCAGCAGCCAAGGACAAAATTTTTATGAAAAACTGTTTTTT. Residues: CASSQGQNFYEKLFF.

This clonotype came up a few times. The genes are TRBV5-1 and TRBJ2-7; possibly TRBD2 for D (6 bases). Germline V lookup: CDR1 SGHRS, CDR2 YFSETQ. V dropped 2 bases and J dropped 0 bases, with 12 bases sitting between them. The CDR3 spans 15 residues. This CDR3 reads CASSFLVGGSYEQYF. CDR3 bases: TGCGCCAGCAGCTTTTTAGTCGGGGGCTCCTACGAGCAGTACTTC.

The rearrangement uses TRBV14 and TRBJ1-2, with D unresolved. V dropped 4 bases and J dropped 4 bases, with 13 bases sitting between them. The CDR3 loop spans 14 amino acids. Germline CDR1 SGHDN, CDR2 FVKESK. CDR3 coding DNA: TGTGCCAGCAGCCCCCTGTCCAGCAGCTATGGCTACACCTTC. Encoded protein: CASSPLSSSYGYTF.

The sample holds many counts of this clonotype. The V gene is TRBV9, the J gene TRBJ2-5; TRBD2 matches 9 bases. The CDR3 covers 15 residues. Germline-derived CDR1 and CDR2 are SGDLS and YYNGEE. V lost 0 bases, J lost 5 bases, and 5 bases stayed unmatched. The CDR3 nucleotides read TGTGCCAGCAGCGTAGGCGGGAGGGCCGGGGAGACCCAGTACTTC. Residues: CASSVGGRAGETQYF.

This clonotype was detected only a few times. A much larger clone sits a single nucleotide away, making a read error possible. The V and J genes are TRBV12-3 or TRBV12-4 and TRBJ2-5, with TRBD1 matching over 8 bases. The J segment lost 2 bases and the V segment lost 6 bases, leaving 2 bases of the junction unmatched. The CDR3 has 13 residues. CDR3: CASSRQGQETQYF. CDR3 DNA sequence: TGTGCCAGCAGCCGACAGGGGCAAGAGACCCAGTACTTC.

A note on this clonotype: A read error may be the cause here, since a much bigger clone is one base away. The V call is TRBV9, the J call TRBJ2-1; 10 bases align to TRBD2. CDR1 and CDR2 from the germline V gene are SGDLS and YYNGEE. There are 18 residues in the CDR3. After removal of 0 bases from V and 4 bases from J, the junction contained 10 bases not matched to a gene. DNA for the CDR3: TGTGCCAGCAGCGTAGTTCTATCGACTAGCGGGTATTACAATGAGCAGTTCTTC. Amino acids: CASSVVLSTSGYYNEQFF.

As concerns this clonotype: A much larger clone is a single base away; this may be a read error. The chain carries TRBV5-1 and TRBJ2-5, with 10 bases that match TRBD1. Germline CDR1 is SGHRS and CDR2 is YFSETQ. The ends lost 4 bases at V and 4 bases at J; junction bases unmatched: 19. The CDR3 is 19 residues long. CDR3 nucleotide sequence: TGCGCCAGCAGCCTGACACTCGGGACAGGGGTTATTTGGAGAGAGACCCAGTACTTC. Translating it yields CASSLTLGTGVIWRETQYF.

Worth noting for this clonotype: Being one base from a much bigger clone, this may be a read error. The genes are TRBV12-3 or TRBV12-4 and TRBJ1-2, with D unresolved. The CDR3 runs to 12 residues. Here the CDR3 DNA reads TGTGCCAGCAGCTTAGGGTCGGGTGGCTACACCTTC. It is translated as CASSLGSGGYTF.

This clonotype was observed many times. CDR3 loop: CASSSAAGGEDIQYF. In DNA, the CDR3 is TGTGCCAGCAGTTCCGCCGCGGGGGGTGAGGACATTCAGTACTTC. The rearrangement links TRBV28 to TRBJ2-4; 8 bases are shared with TRBD2. Germline V gene lookup returns CDR1 MDHEN and CDR2 SYDVKM. V shed 4 bases, J shed 8 bases, and the junction held 10 bases outside the gene matches. The CDR3 length is 15 residues.

Concerning this clonotype: A much more abundant neighbour one base away suggests this may be a read error. The chain links TRBV5-8 to TRBJ2-3; TRBD1 matches 8 bases. The germline gives CDR1 SGHTS, CDR2 YDEGEE. CDR3 length: 13 amino acids. The DNA for the CDR3 is TGTGCCGGCAGCTTGGACAGGGTCTCCGAGCAGTATTTT. This encodes CAGSLDRVSEQYF. Combining the CDR3 with reference TRBV5-8 and TRBJ2-3 gives the whole variable domain EAGVTQSPTHLIKTRGQQATLRCSPISGHTSVYWYQQALGLGLQFLLWYDEGEERNRGNFPPRFSGRQFPNYSSELNVNALELEDSALYLCAGSLDRVSEQYFGPGTRLTVL.

This clonotype was picked up many times. The CDR3 DNA sequence: TGTGCCACCCGAGACGTCACAGATACGCAGTATTTT. Protein product: CATRDVTDTQYF. The V call is TRBV15, the J call TRBJ2-3; D uncertain. Germline values: CDR1 LNHNV, CDR2 YYDKDF (reference sequence). Trimming pared 8 bases from V and 2 bases from J, leaving 8 bases between. The length of the CDR3 is 12 residues.

In this sample, this clonotype turned up many times. This chain joins TRBV18 and TRBJ2-3; D call uncertain. CDR3 length equals 15 residues. V was pared by 0 bases and J by 4 bases, with 11 bases between. The germline CDR1 and CDR2 sequences are KGHSH and LQKENI. CDR3 in DNA: TGTGCCAGCTCACCACCGAATATTGGGCCAGATACGCAGTATTTT. It encodes CASSPPNIGPDTQYF. The entire variable domain, with the rest obtained from reference TRBV18 and TRBJ2-3, is as follows: NAGVMQNPRHLVRRRGQEARLRCSPMKGHSHVYWYRQLPEEGLKFMVYLQKENIIDESGMPKERFSAEFPKEGPSILRIQQVVRGDSAAYFCASSPPNIGPDTQYFGPGTRLTVL.

There are many counts of this clonotype. The chain has TRBV28 and TRBJ2-5; 15 positions agree with TRBD2. Trimming removed 5 bases from V and 4 bases from J; junction bases left unmatched: 5. The CDR3 is made up of 16 amino acids. CDR1 MDHEN and CDR2 SYDVKM come from the germline V gene. In DNA, the CDR3 is TGTGCCAGCAGTGGGGGACTAGCGGGAGGCGCAGAGACCCAGTACTTC. Translated: CASSGGLAGGAETQYF.

This clonotype showed up many times. The J gene is TRBJ2-3, the V gene TRBV4-2; D uncertain. Looked up from germline, CDR1 is LGHNA and CDR2 is YNFKEQ. This CDR3 is built from 16 residues. The V and J ends lost 0 bases and 6 bases respectively, with 16 bases between them. CDR3 DNA sequence: TGTGCCAGCAGCCAAGAAGAAGTCGCATTCTCCGATACGCAGTATTTT. As protein: CASSQEEVAFSDTQYF.

The rearrangement joins TRBV28 to TRBJ1-5, with D possibly being TRBD1 or TRBD2 (5 bases each). The J call is doubtful: the DNA matches TRBJ2-3 better. The CDR3 length is 13 residues. Germline assignment: CDR1 MDHEN and CDR2 SYDVKM. The CDR3 region is CASRDGSNQPQYF. CDR3 DNA: TGTGCCAGCCGGGACGGAAGCAATCAGCCCCAGTATTTT.

J is TRBJ2-2 and V is TRBV4-2; no firm D call. The CDR3 extends over 16 amino acids. Trimming removed 0 bases from V and 7 bases from J, with 15 bases in between. Germline V gene data show CDR1 as LGHNA and CDR2 as YNFKEQ. In DNA form, the CDR3 reads TGTGCCAGCAGCCAAGAAGGCTTTAGTTACGACGGGGAGCTGTTTTTT. Protein sequence: CASSQEGFSYDGELFF.

This clonotype turned up a few times. The chain combines TRBV6-5 with TRBJ2-5; TRBD1 might be the D (5 bases). Deletions cut 0 bases from V and 1 base from J, with 9 bases between. The CDR3 extends over 15 amino acids. Germline loops: CDR1 MNHEY, CDR2 SVGAGI. CDR3 sequence reads: CASSYSGRFQETQYF. Written as DNA, the CDR3 is TGTGCCAGCAGTTACTCGGGGCGGTTCCAAGAGACCCAGTACTTC.

This clonotype was seen a handful of times. This sequence joins TRBV6-5 and TRBJ1-1, with 8 bases aligning to TRBD1. V dropped 6 bases and J dropped 4; count of bases not matched to a gene: 4. From germline, CDR1 is MNHEY and CDR2 SVGAGI. The CDR3 consists of 13 residues. In DNA form, the CDR3 reads TGTGCCAGCAGCCGGACAGGGCGCACTGAAGCTTTCTTT. This encodes CASSRTGRTEAFF.

Comment on this clonotype: A much larger clone differs from this one at a single base, so this may be a read error. The V call is TRBV12-3 or TRBV12-4, the J call TRBJ2-3; 7 bases align to TRBD2. The V and J ends lost 5 bases and 5 bases, in that order; junction bases with no gene match: 13. The CDR3 is 16 residues long. The CDR3 nucleotides are TGTGCCAGCAGTCTCTCCCTTGCGGGAGAGTTAGATACGCAGTATTTT. This gives the protein CASSLSLAGELDTQYF.

This clonotype came up many times. V gene TRBV4-1 combines with J gene TRBJ2-7, with 7 nucleotides matching TRBD1. The CDR3 is 15 residues long. Germline V gene sequence: CDR1 MGHRA, CDR2 YSYEKL. V trimming: 4 bases; J trimming: 2 bases; junction bases outside the gene matches: 8. CDR3 amino acids: CASSRTPGQPYEQYF. CDR3 sequence (DNA): TGCGCCAGCAGCCGAACACCGGGACAGCCCTACGAGCAGTACTTC.

The gene calls are TRBV12-3 or TRBV12-4 and TRBJ1-1; possible D gene TRBD1, 5 bases. This CDR3 comprises 13 residues. Trimming pared 1 base from V and 4 bases from J, leaving 7 bases between. CDR3 in DNA: TGTGCCAGCAGTTTAGAGAGGGGCACTGAAGCTTTCTTT. This encodes CASSLERGTEAFF.

Points on this clonotype: At one end, the junction sequence differs from germline, possibly due to a read error. The chain joins TRBV28 to TRBJ2-7; 7 positions match TRBD2. Germline V gives CDR1 MDHEN, CDR2 SYDVKM. The CDR3 extends over 15 amino acids. The CDR3 region has the DNA TGTGTCAGCAGTTTATCATTTGGGGGGGACTACGAGCAGTACTTC. Translated, it gives CVSSLSFGGDYEQYF.

This clonotype appeared many times. This sequence joins TRBV20-1 and TRBJ1-5; D not resolved. Germline assignment: CDR1 DFQATT and CDR2 SNEGSKA (reference sequence). This CDR3 contains 12 residues. Trimming removed 3 bases from V and 3 bases from J, with 6 bases in between. The CDR3 bases are TGCAGTGCTAGTGGTATCAATCAGCCCCAGCATTTT. Translating gives CSASGINQPQHF.

The genes are TRBV12-3 or TRBV12-4 and TRBJ2-1; 10 bases are a match to TRBD2. This CDR3 region has 15 residues. V gave up 2 bases and J gave up 7 bases; unmatched junction bases: 5. The chain's CDR3 is CASSLRLAGVNEQFF. CDR3 in DNA: TGTGCCAGCAGTTTACGTCTAGCGGGAGTTAATGAGCAGTTCTTC.

The chain carries TRBV13 and TRBJ2-2, with TRBD2 matching 10 bases. Trimming removed 4 bases from V and 3 bases from J; junction bases left unmatched: 2. This CDR3 has 15 amino acids. Germline CDR1 PRHDT, CDR2 FYEKMQ (reference sequence). CDR3 bases: TGTGCCAGCAGCTATGGACTAGCGGACACCGGGGAGCTGTTTTTT. This encodes CASSYGLADTGELFF.

This clonotype was detected a few times. This sequence may be a read error, since a much larger clone differs from it by one base. The chain couples TRBV6-2 or TRBV6-3 to TRBJ2-1, with 10 bases that match TRBD2. The trim removed 8 bases at V and 10 bases at J, leaving 8 bases unmatched. The CDR3 consists of 13 residues. Germline V gene lookup returns CDR1 MNHEY and CDR2 SVGEGT. The CDR3 loop reads CASCLAGAYEQFF. The CDR3 region has the DNA TGTGCCAGCTGTCTAGCGGGGGCCTACGAGCAGTTCTTC.